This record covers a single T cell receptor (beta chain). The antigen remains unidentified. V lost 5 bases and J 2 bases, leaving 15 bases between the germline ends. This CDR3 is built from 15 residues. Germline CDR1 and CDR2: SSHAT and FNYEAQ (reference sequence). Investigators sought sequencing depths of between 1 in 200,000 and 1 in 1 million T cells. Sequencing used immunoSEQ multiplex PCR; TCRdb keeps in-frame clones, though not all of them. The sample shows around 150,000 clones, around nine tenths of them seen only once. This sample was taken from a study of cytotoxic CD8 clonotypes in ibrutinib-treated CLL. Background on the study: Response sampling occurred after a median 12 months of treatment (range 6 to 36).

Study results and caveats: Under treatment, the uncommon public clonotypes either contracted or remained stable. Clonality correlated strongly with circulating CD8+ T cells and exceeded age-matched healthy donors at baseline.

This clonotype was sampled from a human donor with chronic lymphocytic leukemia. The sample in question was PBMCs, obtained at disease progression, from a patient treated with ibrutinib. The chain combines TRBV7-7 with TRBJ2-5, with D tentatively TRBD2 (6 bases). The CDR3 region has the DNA TGTGCCAGCAGCCGGAGGGCTGGGGCACAAGAGACCCAGTACTTC. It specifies CASSRRAGAQETQYF.